Sequencing of this T cell receptor beta chain was carried out in a study of human T cells and chemical hapten exposure. Time point in this sample: pre-sensitization, week 0. Described treatment: therapeutic diphenylcyclopropenone sensitization with weekly scalp DPC. TCRdb independently ran MiXCR on the RACE reads; one entry per CDR3 protein. The sample lists 100,000 to 150,000 distinct CDR3 sequences, 13% occurring once. This TCR was recovered from a woman younger than 35 with alopecia areata. Some clones in this sample may be carry-over from other donors' samples. Sequencing was performed on whole blood, taken in connection with sensitization to the hapten diphenylcyclopropenone (DPC).

The CDR3 DNA reads as TGTGCCATCAGTGTTGGGGACAGCCGATCCAACTATGGCTACACCTTC. Protein sequence: CAISVGDSRSNYGYTF. The chain recombines TRBV10-3 with TRBJ1-2; 7 bases match TRBD1. This CDR3 has 16 amino acids. V lost 4 bases to trimming and J lost 2 bases; unmatched junction nucleotides: 10. Germline V gene sequence: CDR1 ENHRY, CDR2 SYGVKD.